This T cell receptor beta chain was sequenced in a study of T cell responses to AZD1222 COVID-19 vaccine. Libraries were prepared by immunoSEQ multiplex PCR; TCRdb keeps only in-frame clonotypes and omits some of them. The sample lists 150,000 to 250,000 clones; roughly 90% were seen once. About this clone itself: Its antigen is unidentified.

The germline V gene has CDR1 GTSNPN and CDR2 SVGIG (reference sequence). The CDR3 is 12 amino acids. V was trimmed by 4 bases and J by 5 bases, leaving 11 bases between them. Points from the study as a whole: The number of AZD1222 recipients seropositive at baseline was only five or six. Dominant at 160-218 and 743-854, vaccine-associated CD4 TCRs also spanned spike. Samples come after the peak T cell response, not at day 14. Donors were mostly white British, more females; clonal diversity possibly underestimated.

The TCR originated in an adult who received the AZD1222 COVID-19 vaccine. The input for sequencing was peripheral blood, taken 28 days after the second AZD1222 dose. This chain connects TRBV30 to TRBJ1-1; D unresolved. Here the CDR3 DNA reads TGTGCCTGGACAGTGGGTCCGACTGAAGCTTTCTTT. Amino acid sequence: CAWTVGPTEAFF.